The 6 T cell receptor beta chains in this list originate from one sample, sequenced in a study of T cell responses to AZD1222 COVID-19 vaccine. The repertoire was sequenced with immunoSEQ multiplex PCR; TCRdb's copy has only in-frame clones and lacks some. The sample includes approximately 130,000 clones, more than 90% of them seen just once. The source was peripheral blood, collected on day 0 of AZD1222 vaccination. The receptor set was obtained from an adult in good health.

V gene TRBV7-6 combines with J gene TRBJ1-4, with D maybe TRBD1 (5 bases). Germline assignment: CDR1 SGHVS and CDR2 FNYEAQ. The length of the CDR3 is 16 residues. The V end was cut by 0 bases, the J end by 8 bases, with 16 bases between. The CDR3 loop is CASSLASGGGGEKLFF. As DNA, the CDR3 is TGTGCCAGCAGCTTAGCCTCAGGCGGGGGTGGAGAAAAACTGTTTTTT.

The V and J genes are TRBV6-5 and TRBJ1-4; TRBD1 is a possible D gene (5 bases). The CDR3 is made up of 15 amino acids. Germline loops: CDR1 MNHEY, CDR2 SVGAGI. Trimming pared 5 bases from V and 6 bases from J, leaving 16 bases between. The CDR3 is CASSPSGGGDEKLFF. The DNA for the CDR3 is TGTGCCAGCAGTCCCTCTGGGGGAGGGGATGAAAAACTGTTTTTT.

This clone was recorded only once. The chain uses TRBV4-2 and TRBJ2-3; 9 nucleotides agree with TRBD2. V gave up 0 bases and J gave up 1 base; unmatched junction bases: 2. The CDR3 is made up of 16 amino acids. Germline loops: CDR1 LGHNA, CDR2 YNFKEQ. This CDR3 reads CASSQEASGGTDTQYF. The CDR3 coding sequence is TGTGCCAGCAGCCAAGAGGCTAGCGGGGGCACAGATACGCAGTATTTT.

The gene calls are TRBV5-1 and TRBJ1-5; perhaps TRBD1 as D (6 bases). The length of the CDR3 is 14 residues. Germline CDR1 is SGHRS and CDR2 is YFSETQ. Trimming pared 0 bases from V and 3 bases from J, leaving 7 bases between. CDR3 protein: CASSLAGVNQPQHF. The CDR3 DNA is TGCGCCAGCAGCTTGGCAGGGGTCAATCAGCCCCAGCATTTT.

The genes are TRBV14 and TRBJ2-2; 7 bases fit TRBD2. The germline V gene has CDR1 SGHDN and CDR2 FVKESK. The CDR3 loop spans 15 amino acids. V trimming: 4 bases; J trimming: 4 bases; junction bases outside the gene matches: 6. The CDR3 DNA sequence: TGTGCCAGCAGCCGTGGCTGGGGGGGCACCGGGGAGCTGTTTTTT. Translating it yields CASSRGWGGTGELFF.

The CDR3 DNA is TGTGCCTACCTCCTGGGCGCGGCCCCGTACACCTATGGCTACACCTTC. It is translated as CAYLLGAAPYTYGYTF. The J gene is TRBJ1-2, the V gene TRBV30, with D unclear. The germline V gene has CDR1 GTSNPN and CDR2 SVGIG (reference sequence). Trimming left V 7 bases short and J 4 bases short, with 25 bases between. The CDR3 has 16 residues. Full variable domain (outside the CDR3, taken from reference TRBV30 and TRBJ1-2): SQTIHQWPATLVQPVGSPLSLECTVEGTSNPNLYWYRQAAGRGLQLLFYSVGIGQISSEVPQNLSASRPQDRQFILSSKKLLLSDSGFYLCAYLLGAAPYTYGYTFGSGTRLTVV.